The entry below gives a single T cell receptor beta chain sequence along with its context. As yet, its antigen is unknown. High-throughput TCR beta sequencing covered peripheral CD8+ and CD4+ T cells. The TEMRA cells underwent FACS enrichment, while the CD8+ and CD4+ T cells underwent negative isolation. The sample comes from a study of CD8 T cells in Susac syndrome. General observations from the study: Acknowledgment was made by the study that its TCR sequencing and HLA analysis involved a relatively small number of individuals.

The CDR3 is 15 residues long. V lost 3 bases, J lost 2 bases, and 8 bases lay in between. The germline gives CDR1 MNHEY, CDR2 SMNVEV (reference sequence). With random hexamers, reverse transcription was performed on about 0.5 to 1 ug of RNA. An immunoSEQ multiplex PCR generated amplified TCR beta CDR3 products spanning 54 Vbeta and 13 Jbeta. One entry per CDR3 protein, called by TCRdb with MiXCR from the immunoSEQ multiplex PCR reads. The profile covers a few hundred thousand distinct CDR3 sequences, with around 93% appearing a single time and approximately 0.072% taken by the ten largest. The sample was CD4+ T cells from PBMCs. This clonotype was obtained from a human donor with multiple sclerosis. The V and J genes are TRBV27 and TRBJ2-6; TRBD2 is a possible D gene (5 bases). The CDR3 nucleotides read TGTGCCAGCAGTTTCTCCGGGACTGGGGCCAACGTCCTGACTTTC. Protein: CASSFSGTGANVLTF.